The clone carrying this TCR beta chain has a handful of counts. The data were taken from a study of blood T cell repertoires in COVID-19. The wider study: Sites across the United States, Italy and Spain contributed samples from acute and convalescent COVID-19. Sample material is recorded as cDNA or gDNA derived from T cells, B-cell-depleted T cells, or PBMCs.

Germline CDR1 is SEHNR and CDR2 is FQNEAQ (reference sequence). Germline trimming cut 0 bases from V and 0 bases from J; bases unmatched to any gene: 5. The CDR3 loop spans 18 amino acids. The authors' processing: Using reference gene primer amplification, nucleated cell counts were estimated. The method was immunoSEQ multiplex PCR; TCRdb's version includes in-frame clones alone and lacks a portion of them. The D gene and trimming were derived from the DNA, and the V and J assignments and clone size from that table. The sample lists over 110,000 clones, 88% occurring once. The receptor was derived from a human donor in a cohort sampled during active COVID-19. The rearrangement uses TRBV7-9 and TRBJ1-6; TRBD1 aligns across 7 bases. Sequencing was carried out using peripheral blood. For the CDR3, the DNA is TGTGCCAGCAGCTTAGCCCCGGGACAGAGCTCCTATAATTCACCCCTCCACTTT. Translation: CASSLAPGQSSYNSPLHF.